One sample yielded the 23 T cell receptor beta chains listed below, sequenced in a study of CD8 T cells in ankylosing spondylitis. TCRdb reprocessed the 5' RACE reads with MiXCR, giving one entry per CDR3 protein. Among 180,000 or so distinct CDR3 sequences listed, 11% were seen once. Material for sequencing was blood, either unsorted or a sorted T cell fraction (not recorded which). The receptors were sampled from a male donor with ankylosing spondylitis or in good health (not recorded which).

The table lists this clonotype with many counts. This chain joins TRBV15 and TRBJ1-1; D uncertain. Trimming stripped 1 base from V and 4 bases from J, with 7 bases between. This CDR3 has 13 residues. CDR1 and CDR2 (germline): LNHNV, YYDKDF (reference sequence). CDR3 nucleotides: TGTGCCACCAGCAGAGCGCATAGCACTGAAGCTTTCTTT. It translates to CATSRAHSTEAFF.

In this sample, this clonotype turned up many times. The J gene is TRBJ2-2, the V gene TRBV5-1; perhaps TRBD2 as D (6 bases). Germline CDR1 and CDR2: SGHRS and YFSETQ. Trimming stripped 2 bases from V and 1 base from J, with 9 bases between. The CDR3 contains 15 residues. Here the CDR3 reads CASSFSGMNTGELFF. For the CDR3, the DNA is TGCGCCAGCAGCTTTAGCGGAATGAACACCGGGGAGCTGTTTTTT.

This clonotype was seen many times. The chain carries TRBV5-1 and TRBJ2-7; TRBD2 is a possible D gene (7 bases). Germline CDR1 and CDR2: SGHRS and YFSETQ. This CDR3 has 16 residues. Trimming left V 4 bases short and J 3 bases short, with 20 bases between. CDR3 coding DNA: TGCGCCAGCAGCGAGGGGAGGGGCAGGGGTAACTACGAGCAGTACTTC. Translated, it gives CASSEGRGRGNYEQYF.

This clonotype has at least ten counts. V and J are TRBV5-1 and TRBJ1-5; D unresolved. The germline CDR1 and CDR2 sequences are SGHRS and YFSETQ. V shed 0 bases and J shed 3 bases, with 10 bases lying between them. There are 15 residues in the CDR3. In nucleotides, the CDR3 is TGCGCCAGCAGCTTGGCGGGGAGCGACAATCAGCCCCAGCATTTT. It encodes CASSLAGSDNQPQHF. Full variable domain (missing parts from reference TRBV5-1 and TRBJ1-5): KAGVTQTPRYLIKTRGQQVTLSCSPISGHRSVSWYQQTPGQGLQFLFEYFSETQRNKGNFPGRFSGRQFSNSRSEMNVSTLELGDSALYLCASSLAGSDNQPQHFGDGTRLSIL.

V usage is TRBV19 and J usage is TRBJ2-5; 10 bases are shared with TRBD2. With V trimmed by 7 bases and J by 5 bases, 7 bases remained unmatched. This CDR3 has 14 amino acids. CDR1 LNHDA and CDR2 SQIVND come from the germline V gene (reference sequence). The CDR3 region is CASTPSGSWETQYF. In nucleotides, the CDR3 is TGTGCCAGTACCCCTAGCGGGAGTTGGGAGACCCAGTACTTC.

This clonotype was recorded many times. One junction end disagrees with the germline gene, perhaps due to a read error. The rearrangement joins TRBV5-1 to TRBJ2-2; D is possibly TRBD2 (5 bases). The CDR3 totals 14 residues. Per the germline V gene, CDR1 is SGHRS and CDR2 is YFSETQ. This CDR3 is CASSLALNTGELFF. The CDR3 DNA is TGTGCCAGCAGTTTAGCGCTGAACACCGGGGAGCTGTTTTTT.

This clonotype has a count of ten or more. The chain employs TRBV12-3 or TRBV12-4 and TRBJ2-5, with D maybe TRBD2 (6 bases). The CDR3 extends over 14 amino acids. The V end was cut by 6 bases, the J end by 2 bases, with 13 bases between. This CDR3 reads CASSPGGGQETQYF. The CDR3 DNA reads as TGTGCCAGCAGCCCAGGAGGAGGGCAAGAGACCCAGTACTTC.

Many counts were recorded for this clonotype. The chain has TRBV29-1 and TRBJ2-7; a weak D match, TRBD1 (5 bases). In germline, CDR1 is SQVTM, CDR2 ANQGSEA. V was shortened by 6 bases and J by 3 bases, with 15 bases between the two germline ends. This CDR3 contains 13 residues. The CDR3 DNA is TGCAGCGTGGCCAGGGCTGTAGGCTACGAGCAGTACTTC. This sequence encodes CSVARAVGYEQYF.

This clonotype was observed at least ten times. The rearrangement links TRBV12-3 or TRBV12-4 to TRBJ1-2; 8 bases are a match to TRBD1. The CDR3 loop spans 15 amino acids. V shed 6 bases and J 8 bases; nucleotides not matched to a gene: 14. The CDR3 loop reads CASSALGQGISGYTF. The CDR3 bases are TGTGCCAGCAGCGCCCTAGGACAGGGAATCTCCGGCTACACCTTC.

V and J are TRBV12-3 or TRBV12-4 and TRBJ2-3; TRBD2 matches 8 bases. The CDR3 sequence is 15 residues long. V gave up 5 bases and J gave up 1 base; unmatched junction bases: 5. The CDR3 loop reads CASSRLLAGTDTQYF. The CDR3, as DNA: TGTGCCAGCAGTCGTTTACTAGCGGGCACAGATACGCAGTATTTT.

The chain is built from TRBV20-1 and TRBJ2-1, with 7 bases aligning to TRBD2. CDR3 length: 15 amino acids. J gave up 3 bases and V 0 bases, and 5 bases lay outside the gene matches. In germline, CDR1 is DFQATT, CDR2 SNEGSKA (reference sequence). The DNA of the CDR3 is TGCAGTGCTAGAGAGCCTAGCGGTTTCTACAATGAGCAGTTCTTC. Protein sequence: CSAREPSGFYNEQFF.

This clonotype was counted ten times or more. The V gene is TRBV29-1, the J gene TRBJ2-5, with D tentatively TRBD2 (6 bases). CDR1 SQVTM and CDR2 ANQGSEA come from the germline V gene. CDR3 size: 15 residues. The ends were cut back, 4 bases at V and 1 base at J, with 16 bases in the middle. In DNA form, the CDR3 reads TGCAGCGTTGTGCATCTTGGGGGGTTCCAAGAGACCCAGTACTTC. Protein sequence: CSVVHLGGFQETQYF.

This chain links TRBV29-1 with TRBJ1-2; unclear D gene. The germline gives CDR1 SQVTM, CDR2 ANQGSEA. The V gene lost 1 base and the J gene lost 9 bases, with 15 bases spanning the gap. The CDR3 length is 13 residues. The CDR3 DNA is TGCAGCGTTGAAGCCCGGGGAGGGCTTAGCTACACCTTC. This encodes CSVEARGGLSYTF. Looking up the rest from reference TRBV29-1 and TRBJ1-2 gives the full variable domain: SAVISQKPSRDICQRGTSLTIQCQVDSQVTMMFWYRQQPGQSLTLIATANQGSEATYESGFVIDKFPISRPNLTFSTLTVSNMSPEDSSIYLCSVEARGGLSYTFGSGTRLTVV.

In this sample, this clonotype turned up many times. The chain is built from TRBV3-1 and TRBJ1-1; 9 nucleotides line up with TRBD1. With 4 bases clipped from V and 3 bases from J, the junction kept 6 bases outside the gene matches. The CDR3 sequence is 15 residues long. The germline V gene encodes CDR1 LGHDT and CDR2 YNNKEL (reference sequence). The CDR3 is CASSPRQGGDTEAFF. The CDR3 DNA is TGTGCCAGCAGCCCCAGACAGGGGGGGGACACTGAAGCTTTCTTT.

On this clonotype itself: A much larger clone lies a single base off, so this may be a read error. The rearrangement joins TRBV12-3 or TRBV12-4 to TRBJ1-6; no firm D call. V was pared by 3 bases and J by 7 bases, with 10 bases between. The CDR3 length is 14 residues. The CDR3 DNA reads as TGTGCCAGCAGTTTTGGAGGGTGCAATTCACCCCTCCACTTT. Translated, it gives CASSFGGCNSPLHF.

This clonotype was counted at least ten times. The chain is built from TRBV5-1 and TRBJ2-3; D not resolved. CDR3 length: 15 amino acids. Germline V gene lookup returns CDR1 SGHRS and CDR2 YFSETQ. V was trimmed by 3 bases and J by 3 bases, leaving 14 bases between them. The CDR3 DNA reads TGCGCCAGCAGCTCGATCAGACTTGAGACAGATACGCAGTATTTT. This codes for CASSSIRLETDTQYF.

This rearrangement joins TRBV7-2 to TRBJ2-7; 9 bases map to TRBD1. In germline, CDR1 is SGHTA, CDR2 FQGNSA. Trimming at V came to 3 bases and at J to 5 bases, leaving 8 bases not matched to a gene. This CDR3 spans 15 amino acids. The CDR3 is CASSLVGQGRHEQYF. The CDR3 nucleotides are TGTGCCAGCAGCTTGGTAGGACAGGGGAGGCACGAGCAGTACTTC.

The chain carries TRBV5-6 and TRBJ1-1; perhaps TRBD1 as D (5 bases). Germline assignment: CDR1 SGHDT and CDR2 YYEEEE. V lost 2 bases and J lost 0, with 8 bases in between. The CDR3 covers 14 residues. The CDR3 spells CASSLNRMNTEAFF. CDR3 DNA sequence: TGTGCCAGCAGCTTAAACAGGATGAACACTGAAGCTTTCTTT.

In this sample, this clonotype turned up many times. The V gene is TRBV6-5, the J gene TRBJ2-7; D is unclear. The CDR3 runs to 12 residues. CDR1 and CDR2 (germline): MNHEY, SVGAGI. V was shortened by 5 bases and J by 0 bases, with 5 bases between the two germline ends. The CDR3 DNA is TGTGCCAGCAGTGATAACTCCTACGAGCAGTACTTC. Amino acid sequence: CASSDNSYEQYF.

This clonotype was counted only a few times. V usage is TRBV29-1 and J usage is TRBJ1-2, with 12 bases that match TRBD1. From germline, CDR1 is SQVTM and CDR2 ANQGSEA. This CDR3 region has 12 residues. CDR3 DNA sequence: TGCAGGGGGACAGGGGGCAACTATGGCTACACCTTC. Its translation: CRGTGGNYGYTF. The entire variable domain, with the rest obtained from reference TRBV29-1 and TRBJ1-2, is as follows: SAVISQKPSRDICQRGTSLTIQCQVDSQVTMMFWYRQQPGQSLTLIATANQGSEATYESGFVIDKFPISRPNLTFSTLTVSNMSPEDSSIYLCRGTGGNYGYTFGSGTRLTVV.

This clonotype was seen ten or more times. The chain links TRBV20-1 to TRBJ2-7, with 9 bases lining up with TRBD1. CDR3 length equals 13 residues. In germline, CDR1 is DFQATT, CDR2 SNEGSKA (reference sequence). V was pared by 3 bases and J by 5 bases, with 5 bases of the junction left unmatched. CDR3 DNA: TGCAGTGCTAGGGGGACAGGGCTGAACGAGCAGTACTTC. Translation gives CSARGTGLNEQYF.

There are many counts of this clonotype. The V gene is TRBV6-5, the J gene TRBJ1-2; possible D gene TRBD1, 6 bases. Germline V lookup: CDR1 MNHEY, CDR2 SVGAGI. V was shortened by 0 bases and J by 4 bases, with 12 bases between the two germline ends. The CDR3 covers 15 residues. CDR3 sequence reads: CASSYSWTATYGYTF. The CDR3 DNA reads TGTGCCAGCAGTTACTCGTGGACAGCAACCTATGGCTACACCTTC.

This clonotype has at least ten counts. The chain's CDR3 is CASSLGVGNTEAFF. CDR3 coding DNA: TGTGCCAGCAGTTTAGGGGTGGGGAACACTGAAGCTTTCTTT. The chain uses TRBV12-3 or TRBV12-4 and TRBJ1-1; D uncertain. Trimming pared 1 base from V and 1 base from J, leaving 7 bases between. This CDR3 region has 14 residues.